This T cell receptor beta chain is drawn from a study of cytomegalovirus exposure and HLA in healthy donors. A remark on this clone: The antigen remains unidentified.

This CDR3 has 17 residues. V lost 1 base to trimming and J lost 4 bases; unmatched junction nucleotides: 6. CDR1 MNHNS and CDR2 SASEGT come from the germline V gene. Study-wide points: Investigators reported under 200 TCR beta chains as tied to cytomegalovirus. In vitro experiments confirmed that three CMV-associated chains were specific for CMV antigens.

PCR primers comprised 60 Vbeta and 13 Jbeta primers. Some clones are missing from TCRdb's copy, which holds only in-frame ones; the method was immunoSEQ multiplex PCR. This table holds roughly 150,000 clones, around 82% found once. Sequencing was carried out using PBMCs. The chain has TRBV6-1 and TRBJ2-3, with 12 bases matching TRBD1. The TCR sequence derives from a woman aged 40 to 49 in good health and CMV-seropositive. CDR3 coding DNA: TGTGCCAGCAGTGAAGATTGGGGACAGGGGGCCGCAGATACGCAGTATTTT. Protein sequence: CASSEDWGQGAADTQYF.